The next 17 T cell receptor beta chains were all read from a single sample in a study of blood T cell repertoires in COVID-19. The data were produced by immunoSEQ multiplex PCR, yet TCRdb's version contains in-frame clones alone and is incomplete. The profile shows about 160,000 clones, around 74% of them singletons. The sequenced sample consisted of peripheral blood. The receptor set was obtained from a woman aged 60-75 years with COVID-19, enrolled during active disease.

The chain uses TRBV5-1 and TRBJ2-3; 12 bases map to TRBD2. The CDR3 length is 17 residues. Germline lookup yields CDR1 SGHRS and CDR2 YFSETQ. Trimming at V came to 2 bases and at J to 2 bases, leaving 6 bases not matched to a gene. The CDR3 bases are TGCGCCAGCAGCTTAGGACTAGCGGGGAATCCCACAGATACGCAGTATTTT. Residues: CASSLGLAGNPTDTQYF.

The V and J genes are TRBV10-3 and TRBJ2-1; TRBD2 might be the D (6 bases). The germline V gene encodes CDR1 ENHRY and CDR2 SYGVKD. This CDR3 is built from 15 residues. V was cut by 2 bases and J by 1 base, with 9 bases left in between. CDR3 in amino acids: CAISEEGGSYNEQFF. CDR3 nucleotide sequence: TGTGCCATCAGTGAGGAGGGAGGATCCTACAATGAGCAGTTCTTC.

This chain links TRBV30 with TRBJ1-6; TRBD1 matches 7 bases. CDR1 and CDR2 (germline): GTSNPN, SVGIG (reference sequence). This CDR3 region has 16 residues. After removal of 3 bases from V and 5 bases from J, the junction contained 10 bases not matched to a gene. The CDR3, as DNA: TGTGCCTGGAGGGTACTAGGACAGGCGGATAATTCACCCCTCCACTTT. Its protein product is CAWRVLGQADNSPLHF.

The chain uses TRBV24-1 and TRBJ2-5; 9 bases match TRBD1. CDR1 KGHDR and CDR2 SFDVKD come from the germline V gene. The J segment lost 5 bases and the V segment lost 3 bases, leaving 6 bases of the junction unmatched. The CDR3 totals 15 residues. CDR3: CATSDPVGQGETQYF. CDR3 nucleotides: TGTGCCACCAGTGATCCCGTAGGACAGGGGGAGACCCAGTACTTC.

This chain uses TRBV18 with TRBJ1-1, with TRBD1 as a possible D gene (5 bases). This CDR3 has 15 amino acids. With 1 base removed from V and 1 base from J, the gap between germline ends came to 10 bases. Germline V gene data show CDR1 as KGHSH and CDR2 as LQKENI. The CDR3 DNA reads TGTGCCAGCTCACCACTAAATACAGGGAACACTGAAGCTTTCTTT. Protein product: CASSPLNTGNTEAFF.

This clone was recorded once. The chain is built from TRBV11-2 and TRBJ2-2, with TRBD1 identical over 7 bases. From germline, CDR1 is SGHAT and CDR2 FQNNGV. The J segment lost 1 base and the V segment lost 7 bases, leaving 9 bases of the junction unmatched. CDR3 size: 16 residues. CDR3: CASTMNRQGNTGELFF. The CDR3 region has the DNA TGTGCCAGCACAATGAACCGACAGGGGAACACCGGGGAGCTGTTTTTT.

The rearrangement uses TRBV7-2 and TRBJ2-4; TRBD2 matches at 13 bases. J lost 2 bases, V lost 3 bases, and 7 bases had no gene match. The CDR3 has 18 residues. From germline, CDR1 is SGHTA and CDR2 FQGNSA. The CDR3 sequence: CASSFTSGRAVTKNIQYF. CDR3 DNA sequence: TGTGCCAGCAGCTTCACTAGCGGGAGGGCCGTAACCAAAAACATTCAGTACTTC.

CDR3 protein: CASSRDSANNSPLHF. CDR3 sequence (DNA): TGCGCCAGCAGCCGAGACAGCGCTAATAATTCACCCCTCCACTTT. The chain links TRBV5-1 to TRBJ1-6; D perhaps matches TRBD1 (5 bases). The CDR3 consists of 15 residues. Trimming removed 4 bases at V and 5 bases at J, with 13 bases between. Germline CDR1 and CDR2: SGHRS and YFSETQ.

The DNA of the CDR3 is TGCGCCAGCAGCTTGGGTTCTAGCGGGGAAGAGACCCAGTACTTC. Its protein product is CASSLGSSGEETQYF. The V call is TRBV5-1, the J call TRBJ2-5; 9 bases are shared with TRBD2. The germline gives CDR1 SGHRS, CDR2 YFSETQ. The junction had 3 bases not matched to a gene; V was cut back by 0 bases and J by 3 bases. The CDR3 spans 15 residues.

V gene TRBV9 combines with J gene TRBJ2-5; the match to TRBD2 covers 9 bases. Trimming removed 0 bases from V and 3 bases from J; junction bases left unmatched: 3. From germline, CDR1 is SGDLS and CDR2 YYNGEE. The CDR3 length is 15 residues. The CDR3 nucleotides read TGTGCCAGCAGCGTAGGGACTAGCGCCAAAGAGACCCAGTACTTC. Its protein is CASSVGTSAKETQYF.

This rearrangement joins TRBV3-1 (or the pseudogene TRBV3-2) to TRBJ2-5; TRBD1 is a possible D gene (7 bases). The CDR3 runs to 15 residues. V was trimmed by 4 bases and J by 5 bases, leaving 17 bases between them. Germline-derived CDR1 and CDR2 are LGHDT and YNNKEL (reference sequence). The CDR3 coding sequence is TGTGCCAGCAGCCCCGACAGGGAAGGGAGGGAGACCCAGTACTTC. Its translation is CASSPDREGRETQYF.

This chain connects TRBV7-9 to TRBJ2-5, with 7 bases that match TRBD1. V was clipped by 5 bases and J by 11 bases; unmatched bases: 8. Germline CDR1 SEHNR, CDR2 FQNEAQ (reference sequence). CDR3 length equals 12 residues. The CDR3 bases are TGTGCCAGCAGCACGATCGGGACAGCTCAGTACTTC. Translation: CASSTIGTAQYF.

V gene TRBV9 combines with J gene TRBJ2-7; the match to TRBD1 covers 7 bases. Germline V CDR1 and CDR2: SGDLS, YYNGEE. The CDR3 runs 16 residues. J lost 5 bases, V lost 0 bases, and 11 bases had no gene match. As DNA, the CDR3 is TGTGCCAGCAGCGTAGCCCCCGACCGACAGGGCCACGAGCAGTACTTC. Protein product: CASSVAPDRQGHEQYF.

CDR3 residues: CAWSVNPSGSYGELFF. DNA for the CDR3: TGTGCCTGGAGTGTAAATCCTAGCGGGAGCTACGGGGAGCTGTTTTTT. The V and J genes are TRBV30 and TRBJ2-2, with 10 bases aligning to TRBD2. Losses at the gene ends were 0 bases for V and 7 bases for J; bases not matched to a gene: 8. Germline CDR1 reads GTSNPN; CDR2 reads SVGIG (reference sequence). CDR3 length: 16 amino acids. Full variable domain (remainder filled in from reference TRBV30 and TRBJ2-2): SQTIHQWPATLVQPVGSPLSLECTVEGTSNPNLYWYRQAAGRGLQLLFYSVGIGQISSEVPQNLSASRPQDRQFILSSKKLLLSDSGFYLCAWSVNPSGSYGELFFGEGSRLTVL.

The CDR3 is CASSYRGGDVKNIQYF. CDR3 sequence (DNA): TGTGCCAGCAGTTACAGGGGAGGGGATGTCAAAAACATTCAGTACTTC. This rearrangement joins TRBV6-2 or TRBV6-3 to TRBJ2-4, with 7 positions matching TRBD2. The germline V gene encodes CDR1 MNHEY and CDR2 SVGEGT. CDR3 length: 16 amino acids. After removal of 2 bases from V and 3 bases from J, the junction contained 7 bases not matched to a gene.

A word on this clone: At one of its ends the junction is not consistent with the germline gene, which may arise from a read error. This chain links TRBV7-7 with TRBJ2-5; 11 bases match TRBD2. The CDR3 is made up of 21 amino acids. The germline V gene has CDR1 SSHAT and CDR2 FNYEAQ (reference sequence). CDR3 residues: CASSSLGSGGADATVGETQYF. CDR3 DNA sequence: TGTGCTAGCAGCTCGTTGGGTAGCGGGGGGGCGGACGCCACGGTCGGAGAGACCCAGTACTTC.

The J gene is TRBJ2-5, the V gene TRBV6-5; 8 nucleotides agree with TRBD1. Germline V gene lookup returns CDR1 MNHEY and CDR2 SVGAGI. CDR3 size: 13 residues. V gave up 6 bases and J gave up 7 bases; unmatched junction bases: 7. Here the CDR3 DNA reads TGTGCCAGCAGGGCAGGGGGCTTGGGGACCCAGTACTTC. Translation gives CASRAGGLGTQYF.